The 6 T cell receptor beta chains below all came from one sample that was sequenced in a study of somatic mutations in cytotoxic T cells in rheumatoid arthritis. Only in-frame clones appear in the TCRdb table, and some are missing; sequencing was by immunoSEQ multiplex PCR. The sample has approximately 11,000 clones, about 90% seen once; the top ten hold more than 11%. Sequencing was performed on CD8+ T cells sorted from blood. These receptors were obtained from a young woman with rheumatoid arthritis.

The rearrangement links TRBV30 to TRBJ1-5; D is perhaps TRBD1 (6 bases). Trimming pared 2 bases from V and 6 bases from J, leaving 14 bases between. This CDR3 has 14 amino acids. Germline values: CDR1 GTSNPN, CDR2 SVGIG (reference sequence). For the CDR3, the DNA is TGTGCCTGGAGTTGGGTTGGGGGGGCTCAGCCCCAGCATTTT. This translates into CAWSWVGGAQPQHF. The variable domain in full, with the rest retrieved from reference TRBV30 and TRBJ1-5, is SQTIHQWPATLVQPVGSPLSLECTVEGTSNPNLYWYRQAAGRGLQLLFYSVGIGQISSEVPQNLSASRPQDRQFILSSKKLLLSDSGFYLCAWSWVGGAQPQHFGDGTRLSIL.

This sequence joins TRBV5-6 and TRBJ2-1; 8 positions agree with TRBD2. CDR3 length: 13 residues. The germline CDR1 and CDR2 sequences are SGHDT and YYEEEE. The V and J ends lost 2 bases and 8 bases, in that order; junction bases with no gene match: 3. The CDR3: CASSFGGADEQFF. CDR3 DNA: TGTGCCAGCAGCTTCGGGGGGGCAGATGAGCAGTTCTTC. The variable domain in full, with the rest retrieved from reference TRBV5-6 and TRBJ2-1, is DAGVTQSPTHLIKTRGQQVTLRCSPKSGHDTVSWYQQALGQGPQFIFQYYEEEERQRGNFPDRFSGHQFPNYSSELNVNALLLGDSALYLCASSFGGADEQFFGPGTRLTVL.

DNA of the CDR3: TGTGCCAGCAGCGTACCAGGGTTTTCCACTGAAGCTTTCTTT. The encoded protein is CASSVPGFSTEAFF. The chain combines TRBV14 with TRBJ1-1, with a weak D call TRBD1 (5 bases). Trimming stripped 5 bases from V and 4 bases from J, with 14 bases between. There are 14 residues in the CDR3. Germline loops: CDR1 SGHDN, CDR2 FVKESK.

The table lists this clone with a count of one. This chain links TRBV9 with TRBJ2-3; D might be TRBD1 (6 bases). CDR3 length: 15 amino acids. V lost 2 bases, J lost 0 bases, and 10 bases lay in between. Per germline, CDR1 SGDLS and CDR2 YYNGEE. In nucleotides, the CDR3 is TGTGCCAGCAGCGTTTGGGGACATAGCACAGATACGCAGTATTTT. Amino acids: CASSVWGHSTDTQYF.

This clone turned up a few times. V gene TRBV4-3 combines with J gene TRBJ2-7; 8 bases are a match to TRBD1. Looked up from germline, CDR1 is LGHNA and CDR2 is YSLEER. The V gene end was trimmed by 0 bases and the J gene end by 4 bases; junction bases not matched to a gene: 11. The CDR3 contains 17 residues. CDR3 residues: CASSQDVSGGLGYEQYF. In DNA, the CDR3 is TGCGCCAGCAGCCAAGATGTTTCAGGGGGCCTAGGGTACGAGCAGTACTTC.

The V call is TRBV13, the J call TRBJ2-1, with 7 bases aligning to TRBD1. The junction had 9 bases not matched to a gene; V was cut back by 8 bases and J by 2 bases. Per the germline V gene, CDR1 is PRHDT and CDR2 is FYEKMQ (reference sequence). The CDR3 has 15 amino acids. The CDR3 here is CASSSGRGTYNEQFF. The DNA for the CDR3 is TGTGCCAGCTCGAGCGGCAGGGGGACCTACAATGAGCAGTTCTTC.